This T cell receptor beta chain was captured by sequencing in a study of blood T cells in healthy people across ages. The study's findings and limits: Diversity was higher, and naive CD4+ cells more numerous, in long-lived donors than in aged donors. Any conclusive comparison of naive versus antigen-experienced cells was prevented by using unsorted PBMCs. Diversity figures based on one million T cells were deemed too low.

V was trimmed by 5 bases and J by 7 bases, leaving 18 bases between them. Per the germline V gene, CDR1 is SGHAT and CDR2 is FQNNGV. This CDR3 spans 15 amino acids. Details on this clonotype: Its specificity is not known.

A J-beta primer mix and a sample-barcoded 5' primer were used in a second PCR of roughly 6 to 12 cycles. Each cDNA molecule was tagged by a template-switch adaptor with 12 random nucleotides. Via MiXCR, TCRdb re-called the 5' RACE reads, giving one row per CDR3 protein. This sample has about 1.8 million distinct CDR3 sequences, with roughly 52% found just once. V usage is TRBV11-2 and J usage is TRBJ2-1; perhaps D is TRBD1 or TRBD2 (6 bases each). The sequenced sample consisted of blood. The sequence came from a woman in her thirties or forties in good health. The CDR3 coding sequence is TGTGCCAGCAGCGCCGGGTGGGGGGCTGAGAATGAGCAGTTCTTC. Encoded protein: CASSAGWGAENEQFF.